The 9 T cell receptor beta chains given below trace back to one sample, sequenced in a study of CD39 and CD103 CD8 tumor-infiltrating T cells. Measured with immunoSEQ multiplex PCR; TCRdb has only the in-frame clones, and not every one. The table records 950 to 1,500 clones, nearly 75% of them present only once. The sequencing sample was made of CD39- CD103- CD8+ T cells sorted from the tumor. Subset reported: CD103-CD39- double-negative CD45RA- CD8 T cells. Source of these receptors: a human donor with ovarian cancer.

This chain connects TRBV11-2 to TRBJ2-7; D call uncertain. The CDR3 totals 16 residues. CDR1 is SGHAT and CDR2 is FQNNGV in the germline V gene. V lost 0 bases and J lost 2, with 14 bases in between. CDR3 loop: CASSLEGSSRPYEQYF. CDR3 in DNA: TGTGCCAGCAGCTTAGAGGGGTCTTCCCGTCCCTACGAGCAGTACTTC.

In this sample, this clone turned up once. This chain joins TRBV4-1 and TRBJ2-1; no reliable D call. The CDR3 covers 12 residues. The V gene's germline CDR1 is MGHRA and CDR2 YSYEKL. V lost 3 bases, J lost 2 bases, and 2 bases lay in between. CDR3 residues: CASSQAYNEQFF. For the CDR3, the DNA is TGCGCCAGCAGCCAGGCCTACAATGAGCAGTTCTTC.

The rearrangement joins TRBV27 to TRBJ2-3, with 13 bases that match TRBD2. The CDR3 is 17 residues long. Germline loops: CDR1 MNHEY, CDR2 SMNVEV (reference sequence). With 6 bases clipped from V and 2 bases from J, the junction kept 8 bases outside the gene matches. Here the CDR3 DNA reads TGTGCCAGCAGACTGACTAGCGGGGGGTACACCACAGATACGCAGTATTTT. As protein: CASRLTSGGYTTDTQYF.

The chain couples TRBV15 to TRBJ1-4; D is ambiguous. V was clipped by 0 bases and J by 3 bases, with 14 bases between them. CDR1 and CDR2 from the germline V gene are LNHNV and YYDKDF (reference sequence). This CDR3 is built from 17 residues. The CDR3 sequence: CATSRDVGNSANEKLFF. Written as DNA, the CDR3 is TGTGCCACCAGCAGAGATGTTGGAAACTCGGCTAATGAAAAACTGTTTTTT.

The rearrangement uses TRBV4-2 and TRBJ2-4, with TRBD2 matching over 9 bases. Germline CDR1 reads LGHNA; CDR2 reads YNFKEQ. The CDR3 is 16 amino acids. Germline trimming cut 0 bases from V and 6 bases from J; bases unmatched to any gene: 6. DNA for the CDR3: TGTGCCAGCAGCCAAGAGGAGCGGGGGGCCTCAAACATTCAGTACTTC. As protein: CASSQEERGASNIQYF.

The CDR3 bases are TGTGCCAGCAGTTCCCTGGGGGAGGACGAGCAGTACTTC. This codes for CASSSLGEDEQYF. This rearrangement joins TRBV6-5 to TRBJ2-7, with D maybe TRBD2 (6 bases). Trimming shortened V by 4 bases and J by 5 bases, and 12 bases separated the two germline ends. Germline CDR1 and CDR2: MNHEY and SVGAGI. The CDR3 loop spans 13 amino acids.

The chain has TRBV27 and TRBJ2-1; 8 bases are a match to TRBD2. Trimming removed 8 bases from V and 1 base from J; junction bases left unmatched: 10. Germline assignment: CDR1 MNHEY and CDR2 SMNVEV (reference sequence). The CDR3 contains 16 residues. CDR3 in DNA: TGTGCCAGCTCCGGGACTAGGCCCCCTTCCTACAATGAGCAGTTCTTC. Protein product: CASSGTRPPSYNEQFF.

DNA for the CDR3: TGTGCCACCAGCATGCCCCCCGTGGATGAGCAGTTCTTC. This codes for CATSMPPVDEQFF. V gene TRBV15 combines with J gene TRBJ2-1; the D is unclear. Trimming pared 4 bases from V and 8 bases from J, leaving 12 bases between. This CDR3 is 13 amino acids long. Germline V gene lookup returns CDR1 LNHNV and CDR2 YYDKDF (reference sequence).

The V gene is TRBV28, the J gene TRBJ1-2; D perhaps matches TRBD1 (6 bases). The ends were cut back, 3 bases at V and 4 bases at J, with 12 bases in the middle. The germline V gene has CDR1 MDHEN and CDR2 SYDVKM. The CDR3 is made up of 14 amino acids. CDR3 nucleotide sequence: TGTGCCAGCAGTTTTGGACAGCCCTTCTATGGCTACACCTTC. Translating it yields CASSFGQPFYGYTF.